The 28 T cell receptor beta chains below were found in one sample sequenced in a study of blood T cell repertoires in COVID-19. Produced via immunoSEQ multiplex PCR; TCRdb's table is partial and in-frame only. The profile covers about 60,000 clones, with 70% to 85% appearing a single time and over 3.5% taken by the ten largest. What was sequenced was peripheral blood. These receptors all stem from a man between 60 and 75 years old with acute or convalescent COVID-19.

The rearrangement links TRBV14 to TRBJ2-4, with 7 bases lining up with TRBD2. V lost 4 bases to trimming and J lost 5 bases; unmatched junction nucleotides: 5. Looked up from germline, CDR1 is SGHDN and CDR2 is FVKESK. The CDR3 is 14 amino acids. CDR3 sequence: CASSRSGTQNIQYF. Here the CDR3 DNA reads TGTGCCAGCAGCCGGAGCGGGACCCAAAACATTCAGTACTTC.

This clone was seen once. The chain carries TRBV18 and TRBJ1-1; D may be TRBD1 (5 bases). CDR3 size: 12 residues. Germline V lookup: CDR1 KGHSH, CDR2 LQKENI. V was clipped by 4 bases and J by 4 bases, with 7 bases between them. CDR3: CASSLGATEAFF. The CDR3 DNA sequence: TGTGCCAGCTCACTAGGGGCCACTGAAGCTTTCTTT.

This chain connects TRBV6-5 to TRBJ2-7, with TRBD2 as a possible D gene (7 bases). The CDR3 consists of 14 residues. Germline V gives CDR1 MNHEY, CDR2 SVGAGI. V was trimmed by 5 bases and J by 2 bases, leaving 13 bases between them. DNA for the CDR3: TGTGCCAGCAGTAACGGCGGGGGCCCCTACGAGCAGTACTTC. Its translation: CASSNGGGPYEQYF.

In its sample, this clone was seen a few times. The chain combines TRBV5-4 with TRBJ1-2; D is possibly TRBD1 (5 bases). Germline-derived CDR1 and CDR2 are SGHNT and YYREEE (reference sequence). V lost 4 bases and J lost 3, with 16 bases in between. This CDR3 spans 15 amino acids. The CDR3 nucleotides read TGTGCCAGCAGCGGCCCTCACACAGGAGACTATGGCTACACCTTC. It codes for CASSGPHTGDYGYTF.

The CDR3 region has the DNA TGTGCCAGCAGGGTTTTTGGCGGAAACACTGAAGCTTTCTTT. Protein sequence: CASRVFGGNTEAFF. The rearrangement links TRBV2 to TRBJ1-1, with unresolved D. The CDR3 runs to 14 residues. Germline V lookup: CDR1 SNHLY, CDR2 FYNNEI. Trimming cost V 6 bases and J 2 bases, with 13 bases left between them. Variable domain in full (rest from reference TRBV2 and TRBJ1-1): EPEVTQTPSHQVTQMGQEVILRCVPISNHLYFYWYRQILGQKVEFLVSFYNNEISEKSEIFDDQFSVERPDGSNFTLKIRSTKLEDSAMYFCASRVFGGNTEAFFGQGTRLTVV.

The chain uses TRBV27 and TRBJ1-4, with 8 bases matching TRBD1. J was trimmed by 0 bases and V by 6 bases; bases with no gene match: 6. CDR1 is MNHEY, CDR2 SMNVEV, per germline (reference sequence). This CDR3 is 16 amino acids long. CDR3 in amino acids: CASRLTGVATNEKLFF. The CDR3 DNA is TGTGCCAGCAGGTTGACAGGGGTAGCAACTAATGAAAAACTGTTTTTT.

V is TRBV12-2 and J is TRBJ1-5; the DNA was not compared with TRBD1, the D call given in the table. TRBV12-2 is noted as a pseudogene. This CDR3 region has 13 residues. The chain's CDR3 is CASRSPGQPPQHF. As DNA, the CDR3 is TGTGCAAGTCGCTCGCCGGGACAACCGCCCCAGCATTTT.

This clone was seen more than once but under ten times. The chain uses TRBV7-9 and TRBJ1-2; D call uncertain. Trimming stripped 3 bases from V and 4 bases from J, with 6 bases between. Germline CDR1 SEHNR, CDR2 FQNEAQ (reference sequence). The CDR3 loop spans 12 amino acids. The CDR3 sequence: CASSFSAYGYTF. The CDR3 region has the DNA TGTGCCAGCAGCTTCAGCGCCTATGGCTACACCTTC.

This clone is categorized as medium-sized (0.01 to 0.1%). This chain links TRBV25-1 with TRBJ2-1; D not resolved. Trimming cost V 1 base and J 6 bases, with 13 bases left between them. Germline V gene lookup returns CDR1 MGHDK and CDR2 SYGVNS. The CDR3 has 15 residues. The CDR3 bases are TGTGCCAGCAGTGAATGGTTCTCGAGTAGCAATGAGCAGTTCTTC. Translated: CASSEWFSSSNEQFF.

V is TRBV4-1 and J is TRBJ1-3, with 10 nucleotides matching TRBD1. The CDR3 length is 16 residues. With 1 base clipped from V and 2 bases from J, the junction kept 2 bases outside the gene matches. Germline CDR1 MGHRA, CDR2 YSYEKL. Here the CDR3 DNA reads TGCGCCAGCAGCCAAGGAGGACAGGGGGCTGGAAACACCATATATTTT. Protein: CASSQGGQGAGNTIYF.

In its sample, this clone was seen once. V is TRBV7-2 and J is TRBJ2-7; 8 bases map to TRBD2. CDR3 size: 18 residues. Germline V gene data show CDR1 as SGHTA and CDR2 as FQGNSA. The V gene end was trimmed by 0 bases and the J gene end by 0 bases; junction bases not matched to a gene: 10. CDR3 amino acids: CASSLAVEGGGPSYEQYF. Here the CDR3 DNA reads TGTGCCAGCAGCTTAGCGGTCGAGGGCGGGGGGCCCTCCTACGAGCAGTACTTC.

This chain's CDR3 is CASSQATGSEQFF. Here the CDR3 DNA reads TGTGCCAGCTCACAGGCAACAGGCTCCGAGCAGTTCTTC. The gene calls are TRBV18 and TRBJ2-1; D possibly corresponds to TRBD1 (5 bases). The CDR3 contains 13 residues. In germline, CDR1 is KGHSH, CDR2 LQKENI. Trimming left V 4 bases short and J 10 bases short, with 14 bases between.

V gene TRBV18 combines with J gene TRBJ2-7, with D uncertain. Germline CDR1 and CDR2: KGHSH and LQKENI. This CDR3 region has 14 residues. Trimming took off 0 bases at V and 2 bases at J, with 8 bases between the two ends. This chain's CDR3 is CASSPPTLAYEQYF. CDR3 DNA: TGTGCCAGCTCACCACCAACCCTAGCCTACGAGCAGTACTTC.

V gene TRBV29-1 combines with J gene TRBJ1-2; no clear D gene. The germline CDR1 and CDR2 sequences are SQVTM and ANQGSEA. This CDR3 has 13 amino acids. Trimming pared 0 bases from V and 8 bases from J, leaving 13 bases between. The CDR3 DNA reads TGCAGCGTTGAAGATCCGGGGAATGGCGGCTACACCTTC. It yields the protein CSVEDPGNGGYTF. The full variable domain, with the rest looked up from reference TRBV29-1 and TRBJ1-2, is SAVISQKPSRDICQRGTSLTIQCQVDSQVTMMFWYRQQPGQSLTLIATANQGSEATYESGFVIDKFPISRPNLTFSTLTVSNMSPEDSSIYLCSVEDPGNGGYTFGSGTRLTVV.

This chain joins TRBV29-1 and TRBJ2-1, with 10 bases aligning to TRBD2. The CDR3 covers 14 residues. Losses at the gene ends were 6 bases for V and 3 bases for J; bases not matched to a gene: 5. Germline V gives CDR1 SQVTM, CDR2 ANQGSEA. CDR3: CSVRLAGSYNEQFF. As DNA, the CDR3 is TGCAGCGTCAGACTAGCGGGCAGCTACAATGAGCAGTTCTTC.

This clone was picked up a small number of times. The chain recombines TRBV5-6 with TRBJ1-1, with a possible D match to TRBD1 (6 bases). Trimming removed 1 base at V and 6 bases at J, with 10 bases between. CDR3 size: 13 residues. Germline V gene data show CDR1 as SGHDT and CDR2 as YYEEEE. CDR3 nucleotide sequence: TGTGCCAGCAGCTTGCGGCAGGGGCCTGAAGCTTTCTTT. It yields the protein CASSLRQGPEAFF.

The genes are TRBV4-2 and TRBJ2-3; D is undetermined. The V gene's germline CDR1 is LGHNA and CDR2 YNFKEQ. The CDR3 has 13 amino acids. V was cut by 4 bases and J by 7 bases, with 12 bases left in between. The CDR3 coding sequence is TGTGCCAGCAGCCCACCCCAGTTAAATACGCAGTATTTT. Translated, it gives CASSPPQLNTQYF.

The chain links TRBV7-6 to TRBJ2-2; 8 bases are shared with TRBD2. The V and J ends lost 5 bases and 3 bases, in that order; junction bases with no gene match: 11. The CDR3 runs to 17 residues. Germline CDR1 is SGHVS and CDR2 is FNYEAQ. The CDR3 reads CASSRGGRTGDTGELFF. In DNA form, the CDR3 reads TGTGCCAGCAGCCGGGGGGGGCGAACAGGAGACACCGGGGAGCTGTTTTTT.

The chain recombines TRBV7-9 with TRBJ2-6; 7 bases are shared with TRBD2. V lost 3 bases and J lost 9; bases outside the gene matches: 5. CDR1 is SEHNR and CDR2 is FQNEAQ in the germline V gene (reference sequence). The CDR3 loop spans 14 amino acids. Here the CDR3 reads CASSLGGDGNVLTF. CDR3 nucleotides: TGTGCCAGCAGCTTGGGGGGGGACGGCAACGTCCTGACTTTC.

This clone was detected once. The chain is built from TRBV7-2 and TRBJ1-2; D unclear. V lost 6 bases to trimming and J lost 0 bases, with 11 bases between them. The CDR3 loop spans 14 amino acids. Germline V gives CDR1 SGHTA, CDR2 FQGNSA. CDR3 bases: TGTGCCAGCAGAGCTGGAGGGACTAACTATGGCTACACCTTC. Its translation: CASRAGGTNYGYTF.

This clone was counted a few times. V is TRBV6-6 and J is TRBJ1-2; 7 bases fit TRBD1. The CDR3 extends over 14 amino acids. Unmatched junction bases numbered 9, after V lost 6 bases and J lost 5 bases. Germline V lookup: CDR1 MNHNY, CDR2 SVGAGI (reference sequence). CDR3 amino acids: CASRTRGLVYGYTF. CDR3 in DNA: TGTGCCAGCAGGACGAGGGGGCTGGTTTATGGCTACACCTTC.

The V call is TRBV5-1, the J call TRBJ1-1; tentative D call: TRBD1 (5 bases). Germline loops: CDR1 SGHRS, CDR2 YFSETQ. The length of the CDR3 is 16 residues. The V end was cut by 0 bases, the J end by 0 bases, with 12 bases between. CDR3 protein: CASSLAGFGMNTEAFF. Written as DNA, the CDR3 is TGCGCCAGCAGCTTGGCAGGGTTTGGCATGAACACTGAAGCTTTCTTT.

This chain uses TRBV10-3 with TRBJ2-3; TRBD1 matches 9 bases. The J segment lost 4 bases and the V segment lost 2 bases, leaving 7 bases of the junction unmatched. CDR3 length: 16 residues. Germline CDR1 is ENHRY and CDR2 is SYGVKD. The CDR3 loop reads CAISERGTGSPDTQYF. The CDR3, as DNA: TGTGCCATCAGTGAGCGAGGGACAGGGTCCCCAGATACGCAGTATTTT.

The rearrangement joins TRBV30 to TRBJ2-7; 7 bases are shared with TRBD1. CDR1 is GTSNPN, CDR2 SVGIG, per germline (reference sequence). The length of the CDR3 is 13 residues. Trimming took 4 bases from V and 3 from J; bases not matched to a gene: 6. The CDR3 here is CAWTPGQLYEQYF. CDR3 coding DNA: TGTGCCTGGACCCCGGGACAGCTCTACGAGCAGTACTTC.

The chain is built from TRBV27 and TRBJ1-5; D is possibly TRBD1 (5 bases). Trimming removed 4 bases from V and 7 bases from J, with 14 bases in between. The CDR3 loop spans 14 amino acids. The germline CDR1 and CDR2 sequences are MNHEY and SMNVEV (reference sequence). CDR3 residues: CASSSRPGGQPQHF. The DNA of the CDR3 is TGTGCCAGCAGTTCCCGACCGGGGGGACAGCCCCAGCATTTT.

This clone was seen at least ten times. The rearrangement joins TRBV7-9 to TRBJ2-5; D is perhaps TRBD2 (5 bases). This CDR3 region has 14 residues. CDR1 is SEHNR, CDR2 FQNEAQ, per germline (reference sequence). Trimming pared 2 bases from V and 4 bases from J, leaving 11 bases between. CDR3 amino acids: CASSLMGGLETQYF. CDR3 in DNA: TGTGCCAGCAGCTTAATGGGCGGACTAGAGACCCAGTACTTC.

The rearrangement uses TRBV6-6 and TRBJ2-3; 7 bases agree with TRBD2. From germline, CDR1 is MNHNY and CDR2 SVGAGI (reference sequence). V shed 7 bases and J 3 bases; nucleotides not matched to a gene: 10. The CDR3 extends over 15 amino acids. The CDR3 bases are TGTGCCAGCAACCTCGGTGGGGGGGGGACAGATACGCAGTATTTT. This codes for CASNLGGGGTDTQYF.

The rearrangement joins TRBV4-1 to TRBJ2-5, with D possibly being TRBD1 (5 bases). Trimming took off 2 bases at V and 2 bases at J, with 12 bases between the two ends. Germline-derived CDR1 and CDR2 are MGHRA and YSYEKL. The CDR3 runs to 15 residues. CDR3 DNA: TGCGCCAGCAGCCAACAGGTGACAGTTCAAGAGACCCAGTACTTC. This gives the protein CASSQQVTVQETQYF.